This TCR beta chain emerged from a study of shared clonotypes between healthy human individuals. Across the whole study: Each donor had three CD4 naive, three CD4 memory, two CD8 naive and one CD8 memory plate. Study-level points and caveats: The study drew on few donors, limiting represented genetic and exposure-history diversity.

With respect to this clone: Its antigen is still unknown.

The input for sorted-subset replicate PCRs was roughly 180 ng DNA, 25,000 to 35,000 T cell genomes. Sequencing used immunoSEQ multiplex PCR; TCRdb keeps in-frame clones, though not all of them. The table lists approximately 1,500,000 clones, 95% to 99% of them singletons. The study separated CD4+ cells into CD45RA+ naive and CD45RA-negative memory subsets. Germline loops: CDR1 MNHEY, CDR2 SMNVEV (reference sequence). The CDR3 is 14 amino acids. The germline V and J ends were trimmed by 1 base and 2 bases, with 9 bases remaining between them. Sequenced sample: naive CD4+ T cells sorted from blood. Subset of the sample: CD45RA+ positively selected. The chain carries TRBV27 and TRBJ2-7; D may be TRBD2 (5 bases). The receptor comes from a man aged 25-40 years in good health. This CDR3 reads CASSLLVGTYEQYF. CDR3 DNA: TGTGCCAGCAGTTTATTGGTCGGGACCTACGAGCAGTACTTC.